This is a list of T cell receptor beta chains from one sample in a study of blood T cell repertoires in COVID-19. Measured with immunoSEQ multiplex PCR; TCRdb has only the in-frame clones, and not every one. The sample consists of more than 200,000 clones, about four fifths of them appearing once. The sequencing input was peripheral blood. The origin of the receptors is a woman aged 40 to 50 with active or convalescent COVID-19. Both conserved end residues are trimmed from each CDR3. D genes are given only for firm matches. Size values are once, few and many counts, or a class for expanded clones, and some rows have none.

size	J	V	D	CDR3
once	TRBJ2-4	TRBV11-3	.	ASSLDIQGRNIQY
.	TRBJ1-5	TRBV6-1	TRBD1	ASSGNRGRGNQPQH
once	TRBJ1-3	TRBV5-1	.	ASSVDMTSGNTIY
few	TRBJ1-5	TRBV6-5	TRBD1	ASTVVQGAGQPQH
few	TRBJ2-2	TRBV7-2	.	ASSSGPGGELF
.	TRBJ1-5	TRBV27	TRBD1	ASSRQGASNQPQH
.	TRBJ2-1	TRBV6-2/TRBV6-3	TRBD2	ASSRLAGRYNEQF
many	TRBJ1-5	TRBV4-3	.	ASSQDKTGLNQPQH
once	TRBJ2-2	TRBV28	.	ASRGANTGELF
.	TRBJ1-1	TRBV7-3	.	ASTRGSTGDAAF
few	TRBJ1-6	TRBV11-3	.	ASSRMSGDAPLH
.	TRBJ2-1	TRBV2	.	ASIRAYNEQF
few	TRBJ1-3	TRBV19	.	ASSIQAAVSGNTIY
.	TRBJ2-7	TRBV28	TRBD1	ASRSGGQGALEQY
.	TRBJ1-2	TRBV30	TRBD1	AWKVTGGAYGYT
once	TRBJ2-1	TRBV4-1	TRBD1	ASSQERQGTDNEQF
.	TRBJ1-1	TRBV30	.	AWSAGAYTEAF